Listed below are T cell receptor beta chains from one sample, sequenced in a study of OX40 agonist ivuxolimab in advanced cancers. Using immunoSEQ multiplex PCR, the repertoire was profiled, and TCRdb retains in-frame clones only, with some absent. The data hold roughly 80,000 clones, with more than 75% observed a single time. The sample in question was CD4+ or CD8+ T cells sorted from blood, obtained in a trial of the OX40 agonist ivuxolimab. The origin of the receptors is an adult with an advanced solid tumor such as melanoma, head and neck, liver or kidney cancer. The CDR3 runs from the conserved cysteine through the conserved F or W. The order of the fields is V gene, D gene, J gene, CDR3 length, clone size, CDR3 protein, CDR3 DNA. A D gene is named only where the DNA matches it firmly. Clone size is not always given. Where it is, it says once, few, many or a class for expanded clones.

v_gene: TRBV18; d_gene: TRBD1; j_gene: TRBJ1-1; len: 15; abundance: -; CDR3aa: CASSPGQGEVTEAFF; CDR3nt: TGTGCCAGCTCACCCGGACAGGGGGAGGTCACTGAAGCTTTCTTT
v_gene: TRBV5-1; d_gene: TRBD1; j_gene: TRBJ1-2; len: 16; abundance: -; CDR3aa: CASVLGGTGSNYGYTF; CDR3nt: TGCGCCAGCGTTTTAGGGGGGACAGGCTCTAACTATGGCTACACCTTC
v_gene: TRBV18; d_gene: -; j_gene: TRBJ1-6; len: 15; abundance: -; CDR3aa: CASSEQSSYNSPLHF; CDR3nt: TGTGCCAGCTCCGAACAGAGCTCCTATAATTCACCCCTCCACTTT
v_gene: TRBV27; d_gene: -; j_gene: TRBJ1-2; len: 13; abundance: -; CDR3aa: CASSSGGFGGYTF; CDR3nt: TGTGCCAGCAGTTCGGGGGGGTTTGGTGGCTACACCTTC
v_gene: TRBV7-3; d_gene: TRBD2; j_gene: TRBJ2-1; len: 19; abundance: -; CDR3aa: CASSSLGHRTSGRRNEQFF; CDR3nt: TGTGCCAGCAGCTCCCTAGGACACCGGACTAGCGGGAGGAGAAATGAGCAGTTCTTC
v_gene: TRBV7-6; d_gene: TRBD1; j_gene: TRBJ2-5; len: 15; abundance: once; CDR3aa: CASSLGTGGQETQYF; CDR3nt: TGTGCCAGCAGCTTAGGAACAGGGGGCCAAGAGACCCAGTACTTC
v_gene: TRBV2; d_gene: TRBD2; j_gene: TRBJ2-1; len: 15; abundance: -; CDR3aa: CASSASSGRMNEQFF; CDR3nt: TGTGCCAGCAGTGCATCTAGCGGGAGAATGAATGAGCAGTTCTTC
v_gene: TRBV19; d_gene: TRBD1; j_gene: TRBJ1-2; len: 14; abundance: -; CDR3aa: CASSKGQGPYGYTF; CDR3nt: TGTGCCAGTAGTAAGGGACAGGGTCCCTATGGCTACACCTTC
v_gene: TRBV6-5; d_gene: -; j_gene: TRBJ2-3; len: 15; abundance: -; CDR3aa: CASRRNRMGTDTQYF; CDR3nt: TGTGCCAGCAGGAGGAACAGGATGGGCACAGATACGCAGTATTTT
v_gene: TRBV6-1; d_gene: -; j_gene: TRBJ2-4; len: 17; abundance: -; CDR3aa: CASSEEGTSGAKNIQYF; CDR3nt: TGTGCCAGCAGTGAAGAAGGGACCTCGGGGGCCAAAAACATTCAGTACTTC
v_gene: TRBV7-2; d_gene: TRBD1; j_gene: TRBJ1-6; len: 16; abundance: -; CDR3aa: CASSSDRTGVLSPLHF; CDR3nt: TGTGCCAGCAGCTCAGACAGGACAGGGGTTTTGTCACCCCTCCACTTT
v_gene: TRBV19; d_gene: -; j_gene: TRBJ1-1; len: 15; abundance: -; CDR3aa: CASKETGTVVAEAFF; CDR3nt: TGTGCCAGTAAGGAGACGGGTACGGTGGTGGCTGAAGCTTTCTTT
v_gene: TRBV19; d_gene: TRBD2; j_gene: TRBJ2-6; len: 15; abundance: -; CDR3aa: CASSKRERGANVLTF; CDR3nt: TGTGCCAGTAGTAAGCGGGAGCGTGGGGCCAACGTCCTGACTTTC
v_gene: TRBV7-9; d_gene: -; j_gene: TRBJ2-4; len: 16; abundance: -; CDR3aa: CASSLVAGLVGNIQYF; CDR3nt: TGTGCCAGCAGCTTAGTGGCAGGGCTAGTGGGAAACATTCAGTACTTC
v_gene: TRBV5-6; d_gene: -; j_gene: TRBJ1-1; len: 15; abundance: -; CDR3aa: CASSLSGRGYTEAFF; CDR3nt: TGTGCCAGCAGCTTGTCGGGCCGGGGGTACACTGAAGCTTTCTTT
v_gene: TRBV7-6; d_gene: TRBD1; j_gene: TRBJ2-3; len: 14; abundance: -; CDR3aa: CASSLGGQGGTQYF; CDR3nt: TGTGCCAGCAGCTTAGGGGGACAGGGCGGTACGCAGTATTTT
v_gene: TRBV30; d_gene: TRBD1; j_gene: TRBJ2-1; len: 13; abundance: -; CDR3aa: CAWSRDSAGEQFF; CDR3nt: TGTGCCTGGAGTAGGGACAGCGCTGGTGAGCAGTTCTTC
v_gene: TRBV5-1; d_gene: TRBD1; j_gene: TRBJ1-2; len: 13; abundance: -; CDR3aa: CASSATGIYGYTF; CDR3nt: TGCGCCAGCAGCGCGACAGGGATCTATGGCTACACCTTC
v_gene: TRBV7-8; d_gene: TRBD2; j_gene: TRBJ2-2; len: 16; abundance: once; CDR3aa: CASSSPSGRATGELFF; CDR3nt: TGTGCCAGCAGCTCTCCTAGCGGGAGGGCGACCGGGGAGCTGTTTTTT
v_gene: TRBV7-9; d_gene: -; j_gene: TRBJ2-6; len: 13; abundance: -; CDR3aa: CASSGLGANVLTF; CDR3nt: TGTGCCAGCAGCGGTCTGGGGGCCAACGTCCTGACTTTC
v_gene: TRBV6-5; d_gene: -; j_gene: TRBJ2-5; len: 16; abundance: -; CDR3aa: CASSYSVSRGSETQYF; CDR3nt: TGTGCCAGCAGTTACTCTGTGTCCAGGGGTAGCGAGACCCAGTACTTC
v_gene: TRBV18; d_gene: -; j_gene: TRBJ2-5; len: 13; abundance: -; CDR3aa: CASSPGNQETQYF; CDR3nt: TGTGCCAGCTCACCGGGGAACCAAGAGACCCAGTACTTC
v_gene: TRBV18; d_gene: -; j_gene: TRBJ1-3; len: 14; abundance: -; CDR3aa: CASSPGRLENTIYF; CDR3nt: TGTGCCAGCTCACCGGGCAGGTTGGAAAACACCATATATTTT
v_gene: TRBV7-2; d_gene: TRBD1; j_gene: TRBJ2-7; len: 15; abundance: -; CDR3aa: CASSLGTGASYEQYF; CDR3nt: TGTGCCAGCAGCTTAGGGACAGGGGCGTCCTACGAGCAGTACTTC
v_gene: TRBV6-6; d_gene: TRBD1; j_gene: TRBJ2-7; len: 15; abundance: -; CDR3aa: CASSYSWTGAYEQYF; CDR3nt: TGTGCCAGCAGTTACTCATGGACAGGGGCCTACGAGCAGTACTTC
v_gene: TRBV7-2; d_gene: -; j_gene: TRBJ2-2; len: 14; abundance: -; CDR3aa: CASSLAAWTGELFF; CDR3nt: TGTGCCAGCAGCTTGGCGGCGTGGACCGGGGAGCTGTTTTTT
v_gene: TRBV27; d_gene: -; j_gene: TRBJ2-2; len: 16; abundance: -; CDR3aa: CASRSLGGGSTGELFF; CDR3nt: TGTGCCAGCAGGAGCCTCGGGGGCGGGAGCACCGGGGAGCTGTTTTTT
v_gene: TRBV5-4; d_gene: -; j_gene: TRBJ2-7; len: 14; abundance: -; CDR3aa: CASSFQGRAWEQYF; CDR3nt: TGTGCCAGCAGCTTCCAGGGACGTGCATGGGAGCAGTACTTC
v_gene: TRBV5-1; d_gene: -; j_gene: TRBJ2-3; len: 14; abundance: -; CDR3aa: CASSSSGGTDTQYF; CDR3nt: TGCGCCAGCAGTAGTAGCGGAGGCACAGATACGCAGTATTTT
v_gene: TRBV7-9; d_gene: TRBD2; j_gene: TRBJ2-1; len: 13; abundance: -; CDR3aa: CASSGGQYNEQFF; CDR3nt: TGTGCCTCTAGCGGGGGCCAATACAATGAGCAGTTCTTC
v_gene: TRBV11-3; d_gene: -; j_gene: TRBJ2-1; len: 16; abundance: -; CDR3aa: CASSLRWQGIDNEQFF; CDR3nt: TGTGCCAGCAGCCTACGCTGGCAGGGTATTGACAATGAGCAGTTCTTC
v_gene: TRBV7-2; d_gene: -; j_gene: TRBJ1-2; len: 13; abundance: few; CDR3aa: CASSFGINYGYTF; CDR3nt: TGTGCCAGCAGCTTTGGTATCAACTATGGCTACACCTTC
v_gene: TRBV5-4; d_gene: -; j_gene: TRBJ2-4; len: 14; abundance: -; CDR3aa: CASSLRGASNIQYF; CDR3nt: TGTGCCAGCAGCTTGAGGGGGGCGAGCAACATTCAGTACTTC
v_gene: TRBV6-1; d_gene: -; j_gene: TRBJ2-1; len: 14; abundance: once; CDR3aa: CASRTGPSYNEQFF; CDR3nt: TGTGCCAGCAGGACGGGGCCTTCCTACAATGAGCAGTTCTTC
v_gene: TRBV7-2; d_gene: -; j_gene: TRBJ2-6; len: 17; abundance: -; CDR3aa: CASSRGKPLGGANVLTF; CDR3nt: TGTGCCAGCAGCCGGGGCAAACCCTTGGGGGGGGCCAACGTCCTGACTTTC
v_gene: TRBV7-9; d_gene: -; j_gene: TRBJ1-5; len: 14; abundance: -; CDR3aa: CASSFKGSNQPQHF; CDR3nt: TGTGCCAGCAGCTTTAAGGGGAGCAATCAGCCCCAGCATTTT
v_gene: TRBV2; d_gene: TRBD2; j_gene: TRBJ2-1; len: 15; abundance: -; CDR3aa: CASNVGGSSYNEQFF; CDR3nt: TGTGCCAGCAACGTCGGCGGGAGCTCCTACAATGAGCAGTTCTTC
v_gene: TRBV9; d_gene: -; j_gene: TRBJ2-3; len: 15; abundance: -; CDR3aa: CASSRGRSSTDTQYF; CDR3nt: TGTGCCAGCAGCCGAGGGAGGTCTAGCACAGATACGCAGTATTTT
v_gene: TRBV7-2; d_gene: TRBD2; j_gene: TRBJ2-3; len: 19; abundance: -; CDR3aa: CASSLYYSGGRGGTDTQYF; CDR3nt: TGTGCCAGCAGCTTATATTATAGCGGGGGGCGAGGGGGCACAGATACGCAGTATTTT